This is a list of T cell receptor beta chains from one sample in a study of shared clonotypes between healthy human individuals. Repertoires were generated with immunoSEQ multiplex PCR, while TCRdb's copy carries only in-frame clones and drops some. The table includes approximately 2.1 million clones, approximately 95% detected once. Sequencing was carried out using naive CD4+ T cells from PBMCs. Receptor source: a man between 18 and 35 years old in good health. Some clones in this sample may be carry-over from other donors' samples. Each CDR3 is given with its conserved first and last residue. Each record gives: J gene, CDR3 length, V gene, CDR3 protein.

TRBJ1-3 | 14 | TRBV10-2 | CASMKQYPGDTIYF
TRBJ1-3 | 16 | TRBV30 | CAWSEGRGRFGNTIYF
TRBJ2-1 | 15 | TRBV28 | CASSPGLRGADEQFF
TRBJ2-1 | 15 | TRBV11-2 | CASSSPELAYNEQFF
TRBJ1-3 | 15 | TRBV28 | CASSGVKVYGNTIYF
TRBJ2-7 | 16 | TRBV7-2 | CASSPGRVAGDYEQYF
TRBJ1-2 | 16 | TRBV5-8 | CASSSGGTIHNYGYTF
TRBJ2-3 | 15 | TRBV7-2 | CASSARGGSTDTQYF
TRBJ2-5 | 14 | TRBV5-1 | CASSIGTTQETQYF
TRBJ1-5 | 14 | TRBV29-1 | CSARTGGTNQPQHF
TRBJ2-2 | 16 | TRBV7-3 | CASSLMGRGNTGELFF
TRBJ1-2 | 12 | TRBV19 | CASSSRSGGYTF
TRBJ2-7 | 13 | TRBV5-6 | CASSLWEGAGQYF
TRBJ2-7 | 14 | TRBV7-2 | CASSPGLASYEQYF
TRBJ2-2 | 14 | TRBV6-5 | CASSPQPAAAELFF
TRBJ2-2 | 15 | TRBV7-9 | CASERWGGYTGELFF
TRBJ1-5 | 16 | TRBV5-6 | CASSLWGGASNQPQHF
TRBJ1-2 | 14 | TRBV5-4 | CASSSAGVYYGYTF